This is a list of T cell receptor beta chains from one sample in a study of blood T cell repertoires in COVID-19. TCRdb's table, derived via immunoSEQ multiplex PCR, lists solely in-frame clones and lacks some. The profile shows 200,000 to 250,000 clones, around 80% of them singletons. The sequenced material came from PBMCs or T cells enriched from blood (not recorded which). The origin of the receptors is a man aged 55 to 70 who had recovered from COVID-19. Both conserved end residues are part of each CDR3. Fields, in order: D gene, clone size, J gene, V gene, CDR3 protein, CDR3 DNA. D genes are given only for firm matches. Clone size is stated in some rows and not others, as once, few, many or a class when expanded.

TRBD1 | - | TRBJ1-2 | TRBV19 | CASSAGTDVNYGYTF | TGTGCCAGTAGTGCCGGGACAGATGTTAACTATGGCTACACCTTC
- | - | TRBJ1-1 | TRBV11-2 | CASSYTGPTEAFF | TGTGCCAGCAGCTATACAGGGCCCACTGAAGCTTTCTTT
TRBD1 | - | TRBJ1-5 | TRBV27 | CASRRGQNSNQPQHF | TGTGCCAGCAGGAGGGGGCAGAATAGCAATCAGCCCCAGCATTTT
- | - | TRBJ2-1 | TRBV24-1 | CATSEQGPMQFF | TGTGCCACCAGTGAGCAGGGCCCCATGCAGTTCTTC
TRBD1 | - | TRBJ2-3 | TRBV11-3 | CASSSGQSTDTQYF | TGTGCCAGCAGCTCGGGACAGAGCACAGATACGCAGTATTTT
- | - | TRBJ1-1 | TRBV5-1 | CASSLAVVGGTEAFF | TGCGCCAGCAGCTTGGCCGTTGTGGGAGGGACTGAAGCTTTCTTT
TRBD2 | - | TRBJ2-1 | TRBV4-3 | CASSQVEGSGGNEQFF | TGCGCCAGCAGCCAAGTAGAAGGTAGCGGGGGTAATGAGCAGTTCTTC
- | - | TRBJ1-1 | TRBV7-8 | CASCPGQGHTEAFF | TGTGCCAGCTGCCCCGGTCAGGGGCACACTGAAGCTTTCTTT
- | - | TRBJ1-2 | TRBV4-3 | CASSQDNRARYGYTF | TGCGCCAGCAGCCAAGACAACAGGGCACGATATGGCTACACCTTC
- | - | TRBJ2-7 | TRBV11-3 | CASSLETSYEQYF | TGTGCCAGCAGCTTAGAAACTTCCTACGAGCAGTACTTC
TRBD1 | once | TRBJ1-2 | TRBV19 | CASTERQGRGYTF | TGTGCCAGTACCGAAAGACAGGGACGGGGCTACACCTTC
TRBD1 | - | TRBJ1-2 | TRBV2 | CASRGDSINYGYTF | TGTGCCAGCAGGGGGGACAGTATTAACTATGGCTACACCTTC
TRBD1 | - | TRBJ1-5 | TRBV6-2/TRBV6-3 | CASSSPPGTGVFNQPQHF | TGTGCCAGCAGTTCCCCCCCCGGGACAGGGGTCTTTAATCAGCCCCAGCATTTT
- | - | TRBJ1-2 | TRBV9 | CASSVGGREGGYTF | TGTGCCAGCAGCGTTGGGGGCAGGGAAGGTGGCTACACCTTC
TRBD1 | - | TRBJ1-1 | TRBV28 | CASSSGTGGTEAFF | TGTGCCAGCAGTTCCGGGACAGGGGGCACTGAAGCTTTCTTT
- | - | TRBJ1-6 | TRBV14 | CASSQDYSPLHF | TGTGCCAGCAGCCAAGACTATTCACCCCTCCACTTT
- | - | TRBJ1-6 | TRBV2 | CASSETQGNSPLHF | TGTGCCAGCAGTGAAACACAGGGTAATTCACCCCTCCACTTT
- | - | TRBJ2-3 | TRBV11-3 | CASSPGRDTQYF | TGTGCCAGCAGTCCCGGGAGAGATACGCAGTATTTT
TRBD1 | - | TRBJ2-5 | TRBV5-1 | CASSLSGQQETQYF | TGCGCCAGCAGCCTGTCGGGACAGCAAGAGACCCAGTACTTC
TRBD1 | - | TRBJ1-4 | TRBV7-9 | CASSPGQGVFEKLFF | TGTGCCAGCAGTCCCGGACAGGGGGTTTTTGAAAAACTGTTTTTT
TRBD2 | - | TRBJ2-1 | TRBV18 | CASSRSGGAYNEQFF | TGTGCCAGCTCACGCAGCGGGGGGGCGTACAATGAGCAGTTCTTC
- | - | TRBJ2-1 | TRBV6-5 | CASSYSRVRTEQFF | TGTGCCAGCAGTTACTCGAGAGTTCGGACAGAGCAGTTCTTC
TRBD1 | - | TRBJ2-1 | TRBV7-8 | CASSLEQGAWNEQFF | TGTGCCAGCAGCTTAGAGCAGGGGGCTTGGAATGAGCAGTTCTTC
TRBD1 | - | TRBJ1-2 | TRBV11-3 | CASSPSGQTNYGYTF | TGTGCCAGCAGCCCATCGGGACAGACCAACTATGGCTACACCTTC
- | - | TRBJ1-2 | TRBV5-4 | CASSLLPGQRNYGYTF | TGTGCCAGCAGCTTGTTACCGGGACAACGAAACTATGGCTACACCTTC
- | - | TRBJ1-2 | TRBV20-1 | CSARQGGGYTF | TGCAGTGCTAGACAGGGCGGAGGCTACACCTTC